This T cell receptor beta chain was recorded in a study of cytomegalovirus exposure and HLA in healthy donors. Overall study findings and caveats: Sequencing had likely introduced a cluster of highly shared sequence variants as an artifact.

A note on this clone: Its specificity is not known.

The PCR had 60 Vbeta and 13 Jbeta primers. Assay: immunoSEQ multiplex PCR; the TCRdb copy retains only in-frame clones and omits some. The sample yields around 140,000 clones, roughly 80% seen once. V lost 1 base, J lost 8 bases, and 8 bases lay in between. Germline CDR1 reads SEHNR; CDR2 reads FQNEAQ (reference sequence). The CDR3 has 13 amino acids. The specimen sequenced was PBMCs. The chain has TRBV7-9 and TRBJ1-4; D gene ambiguous. This sequence originates from a middle-aged man in good health and CMV-seronegative. DNA of the CDR3: TGTGCCAGCAGCTTAGACAGAGAGGAAAAACTGTTTTTT. It translates to CASSLDREEKLFF.